This is a list of T cell receptor beta chains from one sample in a study of T cell responses to AZD1222 COVID-19 vaccine. TCRdb's table, derived via immunoSEQ multiplex PCR, lists solely in-frame clones and lacks some. The sample comprises 150,000 or so clones, roughly 87% of which are singletons, and about 5.9% rests with the top ten. Sample: peripheral blood, taken 28 days after the second AZD1222 dose. All receptors derive from an adult who received the AZD1222 COVID-19 vaccine. The CDR3 runs from the conserved cysteine through the conserved F or W. The order of the fields is V gene, clone size, CDR3 protein. The size entry is marked missing in some rows and otherwise reads once, few, many or a size class.

v_call: TRBV9; clone_size: .; cdr3_aa: CASSPSGGSQGETQYF
v_call: TRBV18; clone_size: .; cdr3_aa: CASSPRGQAESSNQPQHF
v_call: TRBV3-1/TRBV3-2; clone_size: .; cdr3_aa: CASSYQGTYEQYF
v_call: TRBV5-1; clone_size: .; cdr3_aa: CASHEGSQVAGELFF
v_call: TRBV11-2; clone_size: .; cdr3_aa: CASSSGTSGGSSYNEQFF
v_call: TRBV3-1/TRBV3-2; clone_size: .; cdr3_aa: CASPHFGQGDNYGYTF
v_call: TRBV2; clone_size: .; cdr3_aa: CARQGAGEQYF
v_call: TRBV6-5; clone_size: .; cdr3_aa: CASSKLAENEQFF
v_call: TRBV5-1; clone_size: once; cdr3_aa: CASSLERNQPQHF
v_call: TRBV12-5; clone_size: .; cdr3_aa: CASGLGDRGQETQYF
v_call: TRBV7-2; clone_size: .; cdr3_aa: CASSFGTENEKLFF
v_call: TRBV27; clone_size: .; cdr3_aa: CASSLLTSDMRTEQFF
v_call: TRBV5-1; clone_size: .; cdr3_aa: CASSWGPGGNTIYF
v_call: TRBV6-5; clone_size: .; cdr3_aa: CASKRVTPYEQYF
v_call: TRBV19; clone_size: .; cdr3_aa: CASMGRLGYGYTF
v_call: TRBV18; clone_size: .; cdr3_aa: CASALDSQRAEAFF
v_call: TRBV19; clone_size: .; cdr3_aa: CASSKEPGTGPTIKQYF
v_call: TRBV3-1/TRBV3-2; clone_size: .; cdr3_aa: CASSQRLGSSYNSPLHF
v_call: TRBV29-1; clone_size: .; cdr3_aa: CSVVGQANEQFF
v_call: TRBV24-1; clone_size: .; cdr3_aa: CATSDRSLGGNTIYF
v_call: TRBV11-2; clone_size: .; cdr3_aa: CASSLPRVATNEKLFF
v_call: TRBV2; clone_size: once; cdr3_aa: CASPLTSSYNEQFF
v_call: TRBV25-1; clone_size: .; cdr3_aa: CASSEYQETQYF
v_call: TRBV5-1; clone_size: .; cdr3_aa: CASSPVGGYNEQFF
v_call: TRBV5-5; clone_size: .; cdr3_aa: CASSLAGREEYGYTF
v_call: TRBV7-6; clone_size: .; cdr3_aa: CASSLEAVLGGYSGNTIYF
v_call: TRBV5-4; clone_size: .; cdr3_aa: CASRRDSSYNEQFF
v_call: TRBV19; clone_size: .; cdr3_aa: CASRDRDYRTGELFF
v_call: TRBV28; clone_size: .; cdr3_aa: CASRAAGQGSFYGYTF
v_call: TRBV3-1/TRBV3-2; clone_size: .; cdr3_aa: CASSHGKARNTEAFF
v_call: TRBV3-1/TRBV3-2; clone_size: .; cdr3_aa: CASSSWRDRGYEQYF
v_call: TRBV2; clone_size: .; cdr3_aa: CASSGEFTGELFF
v_call: TRBV12-3/TRBV12-4; clone_size: .; cdr3_aa: CASSSLAGYEQYF
v_call: TRBV9; clone_size: .; cdr3_aa: CASSPGGALNTEAFF
v_call: TRBV15; clone_size: .; cdr3_aa: CAAGTKTYEQYF
v_call: TRBV28; clone_size: once; cdr3_aa: CASSFSGGRSNQPQHF
v_call: TRBV5-1; clone_size: .; cdr3_aa: CASSPDSNTGELFF
v_call: TRBV7-9; clone_size: few; cdr3_aa: CASSPDGNYGYTF
v_call: TRBV7-2; clone_size: .; cdr3_aa: CASSLGGIPSEKLFF
v_call: TRBV6-5; clone_size: .; cdr3_aa: CASTYRGLRGNTIYF
v_call: TRBV5-1; clone_size: .; cdr3_aa: CASSLSLAVYEQYF
v_call: TRBV24-1; clone_size: .; cdr3_aa: CATSDLDRETQYF
v_call: TRBV30; clone_size: once; cdr3_aa: CAWSSGTSGRNEQFF
v_call: TRBV11-2; clone_size: .; cdr3_aa: CASSLLGTGNYGYTF
v_call: TRBV7-2; clone_size: .; cdr3_aa: CASSFDVSYEQYF
v_call: TRBV19; clone_size: few; cdr3_aa: CASSSGTYNSPLHF